These 26 T cell receptor beta chains came from one sample sequenced in a study of neurological immune-mediated disorders. TCRdb redid the calling of the 5' RACE reads with MiXCR, one entry per CDR3 protein. Of about 77,000 distinct CDR3 sequences in the sample, about 9.7% were seen once. Sample: PBMCs. The origin of the receptors is a man aged 50-59 years in good health.

This clonotype showed up many times. The chain couples TRBV28 to TRBJ1-3; 7 nucleotides match TRBD1. Germline V lookup: CDR1 MDHEN, CDR2 SYDVKM. V shed 7 bases, J shed 4 bases, and the junction held 4 bases outside the gene matches. The CDR3 is 13 amino acids. The CDR3 sequence: CASTPGGGNTIYF. In DNA form, the CDR3 reads TGTGCCAGCACCCCAGGGGGAGGAAACACCATATATTTT.

This clonotype has just a few counts. A much larger clone is a single base away; this may be a read error. The V gene is TRBV5-1, the J gene TRBJ2-5; TRBD1 agrees at 8 bases. Germline V gene sequence: CDR1 SGHRS, CDR2 YFSETQ. The CDR3 totals 15 residues. This CDR3 is CVSSLDRVGQETQYF. In DNA form, the CDR3 reads TGCGTCAGCAGCTTGGACAGGGTGGGGCAAGAGACCCAGTACTTC.

This clonotype was recorded many times. The V call is TRBV5-4, the J call TRBJ1-2, with 8 bases fitting TRBD1. This CDR3 is built from 13 residues. Trimming cost V 4 bases and J 5 bases; bases outside gene matches: 4. The germline V gene has CDR1 SGHNT and CDR2 YYREEE (reference sequence). The CDR3 loop reads CASSLDREYGYTF. The CDR3 nucleotides are TGTGCCAGCAGCCTGGACAGGGAATATGGCTACACCTTC.

This clonotype was observed at least ten times. The genes are TRBV20-1 and TRBJ2-7; 7 positions match TRBD1. CDR1 is DFQATT, CDR2 SNEGSKA, per germline (reference sequence). Trimming at V came to 6 bases and at J to 2 bases, leaving 16 bases not matched to a gene. The CDR3 is 16 residues long. The CDR3 DNA sequence: TGCAGTGCCCTCATGGCCGCACCGGGACAGACCTACGAGCAGTACTTC. Its translation: CSALMAAPGQTYEQYF.

The table lists this clonotype with many counts. The chain has TRBV4-1 and TRBJ1-2; 9 bases agree with TRBD1. CDR1 MGHRA and CDR2 YSYEKL come from the germline V gene. Losses at the gene ends were 3 bases for V and 3 bases for J; bases not matched to a gene: 5. This CDR3 has 15 residues. CDR3 loop: CASSQAGTGYYGYTF. The DNA of the CDR3 is TGCGCCAGCAGCCAGGCCGGGACAGGGTACTATGGCTACACCTTC.

At least ten counts were recorded for this clonotype. J is TRBJ2-1 and V is TRBV20-1; D tentatively reads TRBD1 or TRBD2 (5 bases each). Between the trimmed V and J ends, which lost 3 bases and 7 bases, there was a span of 22 bases. The CDR3 loop spans 16 amino acids. Germline V lookup: CDR1 DFQATT, CDR2 SNEGSKA (reference sequence). CDR3 in amino acids: CSAREVRDPRRNEQFF. CDR3 nucleotides: TGCAGTGCTAGGGAGGTACGGGACCCACGAAGGAATGAGCAGTTCTTC.

In this sample, this clonotype turned up many times. This chain uses TRBV7-8 with TRBJ2-7; D gene ambiguous. From germline, CDR1 is SGHVS and CDR2 FQNEAQ. CDR3 length equals 15 residues. V lost 5 bases, J lost 0 bases, and 14 bases lay in between. The CDR3 region has the DNA TGTGCCAGCAGCCCAAGACGGGCCTCCTCCTACGAGCAGTACTTC. Its translation: CASSPRRASSYEQYF. Full variable domain (remainder filled in from reference TRBV7-8 and TRBJ2-7): GAGVSQSPRYKVAKRGQDVALRCDPISGHVSLFWYQQALGQGPEFLTYFQNEAQLDKSGLPSDRFFAERPEGSVSTLKIQRTQQEDSAVYLCASSPRRASSYEQYFGPGTRLTVT.

The chain links TRBV7-2 to TRBJ1-6; the D is unclear. Trimming removed 3 bases at V and 7 bases at J, with 10 bases between. The CDR3 is made up of 14 amino acids. In germline, CDR1 is SGHTA, CDR2 FQGNSA. The DNA for the CDR3 is TGTGCCAGCAGCTTTACAGTACCGAATTCACCCCTCCACTTT. Encoded protein: CASSFTVPNSPLHF.

This chain uses TRBV20-1 with TRBJ2-5, with D uncertain. CDR1 and CDR2 (germline): DFQATT, SNEGSKA (reference sequence). This CDR3 contains 12 residues. V was cut by 4 bases and J by 4 bases, with 10 bases left in between. The DNA for the CDR3 is TGCAGTGCTATAGATTCGGGAGAGACCCAGTACTTC. It is translated as CSAIDSGETQYF.

This clonotype has ten or more counts. The CDR3 spells CASSLVGQAYEQYF. CDR3 sequence (DNA): TGTGCCAGCAGCTTGGTTGGACAGGCCTACGAGCAGTACTTC. This sequence joins TRBV5-5 and TRBJ2-7, with 7 bases fitting TRBD1. Germline CDR1 reads SGHKS; CDR2 reads YYEKEE (reference sequence). Trimming cost V 0 bases and J 2 bases; bases outside gene matches: 2. This CDR3 has 14 residues.

This clonotype was recorded many times. The gene calls are TRBV12-3 or TRBV12-4 and TRBJ2-5; D is unresolved. The V gene lost 4 bases and the J gene lost 5 bases, with 14 bases spanning the gap. CDR3 length: 14 residues. CDR3: CASSSPVGLETQYF. CDR3 nucleotides: TGTGCCAGCAGTTCCCCCGTGGGCCTGGAGACCCAGTACTTC.

This clonotype has ten or more counts. This chain connects TRBV7-8 to TRBJ1-1, with 7 positions matching TRBD1. CDR3 length equals 13 residues. Germline V lookup: CDR1 SGHVS, CDR2 FQNEAQ. V dropped 1 base and J dropped 11; count of bases not matched to a gene: 7. In DNA form, the CDR3 reads TGTGCCAGCAGCTTAGTTCCGGGACAGTGGGCTTTCTTT. Protein sequence: CASSLVPGQWAFF.

Many counts were recorded for this clonotype. This chain links TRBV14 with TRBJ2-3, with 10 bases that match TRBD2. CDR3 size: 17 residues. V was clipped by 2 bases and J by 0 bases; unmatched bases: 5. Germline V gene sequence: CDR1 SGHDN, CDR2 FVKESK. Here the CDR3 reads CASSQSSGGFSTDTQYF. The CDR3 bases are TGTGCCAGCAGCCAATCTAGCGGGGGATTTAGCACAGATACGCAGTATTTT.

A few counts support this clonotype. The V call is TRBV30, the J call TRBJ2-3, with a tentative D call TRBD2 (6 bases). In germline, CDR1 is GTSNPN, CDR2 SVGIG (reference sequence). This CDR3 has 13 amino acids. The CDR3 is CVGGDRGTDTQYF. In DNA form, the CDR3 reads TGTGTAGGAGGGGATCGGGGCACAGATACGCAGTATTTT.

Concerning this clonotype: A much larger clone differs from this one at a single base, so this may be a read error. The genes are TRBV5-1 and TRBJ2-5, with D unclear. V was shortened by 4 bases and J by 0 bases, with 16 bases between the two germline ends. There are 16 residues in the CDR3. The germline gives CDR1 SGHRS, CDR2 YFSETQ. The CDR3 protein is CASSAHLRIDQETQYF. The CDR3, as DNA: TGCGCCAGCAGCGCCCACCTCCGTATCGACCAAGAGACCCAGTACTTC.

This clonotype was observed many times. The CDR3 sequence is CASSLTSGGDTGELFF. The CDR3 DNA follows: TGTGCCAGCAGTTTAACTAGCGGGGGGGACACCGGGGAGCTGTTTTTT. The chain joins TRBV12-3 or TRBV12-4 to TRBJ2-2; the match to TRBD2 covers 13 bases. The CDR3 has 16 amino acids. V lost 2 bases to trimming and J lost 3 bases; unmatched junction nucleotides: 0.

This clonotype was seen at least ten times. The DNA of the CDR3 is TGCGCCAGCAGCTTAAGGGCTAGCGGGGGCAGCTCCTACAATGAGCAGTTCTTC. Encoded protein: CASSLRASGGSSYNEQFF. V is TRBV5-1 and J is TRBJ2-1, with 10 bases matching TRBD2. This CDR3 has 18 residues. J lost 0 bases, V lost 2 bases, and 8 bases had no gene match. The V gene's germline CDR1 is SGHRS and CDR2 YFSETQ.

The chain links TRBV12-3 or TRBV12-4 to TRBJ1-2; 7 bases line up with TRBD1. The CDR3 contains 13 residues. V lost 5 bases and J lost 4; bases outside the gene matches: 4. The CDR3 loop reads CASSEGAAYGYTF. The CDR3 nucleotides read TGTGCCAGCAGTGAGGGGGCGGCCTATGGCTACACCTTC.

This clonotype was counted ten times or more. This rearrangement joins TRBV20-1 to TRBJ2-3; D perhaps matches TRBD1 (5 bases). With 5 bases removed from V and 3 bases from J, the gap between germline ends came to 15 bases. The CDR3 sequence is 14 residues long. Looked up from germline, CDR1 is DFQATT and CDR2 is SNEGSKA (reference sequence). The CDR3 DNA reads as TGCAGTGCTCCAATCCCCGCAGGGACAGATACGCAGTATTTT. It is translated as CSAPIPAGTDTQYF.

In this sample, this clonotype turned up a few times. CDR3 coding DNA: TGTGCCAGCAGCCGCAGCCGGGCTAATGAAAAACTGTTTTTT. This codes for CASSRSRANEKLFF. This chain connects TRBV21-1 to TRBJ1-4; the D call in the table, TRBD1, was not verified against the DNA. TRBV21-1 is a listed pseudogene. The CDR3 spans 14 residues.

This clonotype was observed at least ten times. This chain links TRBV12-3 or TRBV12-4 with TRBJ2-7, with D perhaps TRBD1 (5 bases). The CDR3 has 11 amino acids. The V end lost 3 bases, the J end lost 11 bases, and 11 bases lay between the germline ends. The CDR3 DNA is TGTGCCAGCAGTTTGCAGGGTGGGAAGTACTTC. This codes for CASSLQGGKYF.

The sample holds many counts of this clonotype. The rearrangement links TRBV6-5 to TRBJ1-3; D is possibly TRBD1 (5 bases). Germline lookup yields CDR1 MNHEY and CDR2 SVGAGI. V was pared by 0 bases and J by 1 base, with 7 bases between. The CDR3 consists of 15 residues. The CDR3 spells CASSYSRDSGNTIYF. The DNA of the CDR3 is TGTGCCAGCAGTTACTCCAGGGATTCTGGAAACACCATATATTTT.

Many counts were recorded for this clonotype. The J gene is TRBJ2-6, the V gene TRBV5-1; D is ambiguous. V was pared by 3 bases and J by 9 bases, with 13 bases between. The germline V gene has CDR1 SGHRS and CDR2 YFSETQ. CDR3 size: 14 residues. CDR3 region: CASSSYIVGNVLTF. The CDR3 DNA follows: TGCGCCAGCAGCTCGTACATTGTGGGCAACGTCCTGACTTTC. The full variable domain, rest sourced from reference TRBV5-1 and TRBJ2-6, is KAGVTQTPRYLIKTRGQQVTLSCSPISGHRSVSWYQQTPGQGLQFLFEYFSETQRNKGNFPGRFSGRQFSNSRSEMNVSTLELGDSALYLCASSSYIVGNVLTFGAGSRLTVL.

This clonotype was seen at least ten times. The rearrangement links TRBV24-1 to TRBJ2-6; D is ambiguous. V was cut by 8 bases and J by 1 base, with 8 bases left in between. This CDR3 spans 14 amino acids. CDR1 is KGHDR and CDR2 is SFDVKD in the germline V gene. CDR3 DNA: TGTGCCACCATGGGTGGTTCTGGGGCCAACGTCCTGACTTTC. It yields the protein CATMGGSGANVLTF.

This clonotype was detected many times. This sequence joins TRBV10-3 and TRBJ1-6; 9 bases map to TRBD1. The germline gives CDR1 ENHRY, CDR2 SYGVKD. The CDR3 sequence is 14 residues long. The trim removed 8 bases at V and 9 bases at J, leaving 8 bases unmatched. The CDR3 region has the DNA TGTGCCATCGGAGGGACAGGGAGAAGTTCACCCCTCCACTTT. Protein sequence: CAIGGTGRSSPLHF.

This clonotype was seen many times. The V call is TRBV29-1, the J call TRBJ2-7; D unclear. The V end lost 1 base, the J end lost 3 bases, and 7 bases lay between the germline ends. The CDR3 runs to 12 residues. The V gene's germline CDR1 is SQVTM and CDR2 ANQGSEA. CDR3 coding DNA: TGCAGCGTTGAAGGGCTACTCTACGAGCAGTACTTC. Encoded protein: CSVEGLLYEQYF.